The present entry profiles one T cell receptor beta chain with its context. Its target is not known. Only in-frame clones appear in the TCRdb table, and some are missing; sequencing was by immunoSEQ multiplex PCR. The record lists about 140,000 clones, of which the ten most abundant hold about 2.2%. The sample belongs to a study of T cell responses to AZD1222 COVID-19 vaccine. Study-wide points: The donor group comprised mostly white British people and more females; the analysis possibly underestimated clonal diversity. Among AZD1222 vaccinees, only five or six were seropositive at baseline. Sampling that yielded the repertoires occurred only after the peak T cell response. The CD4 TCRs associated with vaccination extended across spike and predominated at 160-218 and 743-854.

Germline V gene sequence: CDR1 LNHDA, CDR2 SQIVND (reference sequence). V lost 4 bases and J lost 6, with 16 bases in between. This CDR3 contains 15 residues. The TCR sequence derives from an adult in good health. What was sequenced was peripheral blood. V gene TRBV19 combines with J gene TRBJ2-1; D is undetermined. The DNA of the CDR3 is TGTGCCAGTAGTACGACGGGCCAGGCGGTCAATGAGCAGTTCTTC. Translation gives CASSTTGQAVNEQFF.